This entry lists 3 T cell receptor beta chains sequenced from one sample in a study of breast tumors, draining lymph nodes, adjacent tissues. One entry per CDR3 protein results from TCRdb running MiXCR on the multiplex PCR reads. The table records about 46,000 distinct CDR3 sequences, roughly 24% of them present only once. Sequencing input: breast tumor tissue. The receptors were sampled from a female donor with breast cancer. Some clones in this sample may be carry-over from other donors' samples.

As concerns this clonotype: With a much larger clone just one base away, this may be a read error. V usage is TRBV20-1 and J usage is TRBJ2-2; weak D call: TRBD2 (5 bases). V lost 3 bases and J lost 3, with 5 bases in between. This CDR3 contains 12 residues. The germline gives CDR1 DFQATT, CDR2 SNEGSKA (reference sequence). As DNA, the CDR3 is TGCAGTGCTAGCGGGGACACCGGGGAGCTGTTTTTT. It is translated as CSASGDTGELFF.

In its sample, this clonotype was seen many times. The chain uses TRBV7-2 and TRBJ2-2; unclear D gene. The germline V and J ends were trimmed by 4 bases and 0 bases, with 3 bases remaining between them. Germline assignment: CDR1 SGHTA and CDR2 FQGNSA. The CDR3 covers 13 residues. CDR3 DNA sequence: TGTGCCAGCAGCTCCCCGAACACCGGGGAGCTGTTTTTT. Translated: CASSSPNTGELFF.

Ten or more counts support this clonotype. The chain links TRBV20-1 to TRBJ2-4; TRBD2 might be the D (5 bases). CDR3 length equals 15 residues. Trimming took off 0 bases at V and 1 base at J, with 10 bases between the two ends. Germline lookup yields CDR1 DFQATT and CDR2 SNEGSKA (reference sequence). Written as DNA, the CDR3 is TGCAGTGCTAGAGATCAAGCGGACGCCAAAAACATTCAGTACTTC. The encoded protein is CSARDQADAKNIQYF.